These T cell receptor beta chains were read from a single sample in a study of cytomegalovirus exposure and HLA in healthy donors. Using immunoSEQ multiplex PCR, the repertoire was profiled, and TCRdb retains in-frame clones only, with some absent. The repertoire holds 200,000 or so clones, with approximately 81% as singletons. Sequenced material: PBMCs. These receptors all come from a boy aged 5-17 years in good health and CMV-seronegative. Both conserved end residues are part of each CDR3. Fields, in order: J gene, V gene, D gene, clone size, CDR3 protein, CDR3 DNA. D genes are given only for firm matches. Some rows have no size entry. The others give once, few or many, or a class for an expanded clone.

j_call: TRBJ1-2; v_call: TRBV4-3; d_call: TRBD1; clone_size: once; cdr3_aa: CASSQPGQVGYGYTF; cdr3_nt: TGCGCCAGCAGCCAGCCAGGACAGGTTGGGTATGGCTACACCTTC
j_call: TRBJ2-1; v_call: TRBV27; d_call: TRBD1; clone_size: once; cdr3_aa: CASTNSGGREQFF; cdr3_nt: TGTGCCAGCACTAACTCAGGGGGCCGGGAGCAGTTCTTC
j_call: TRBJ1-5; v_call: TRBV27; d_call: TRBD1; clone_size: -; cdr3_aa: CASKSRGDQPQHF; cdr3_nt: TGTGCCAGCAAAAGCAGGGGGGATCAGCCCCAGCATTTT
j_call: TRBJ1-4; v_call: TRBV28; d_call: -; clone_size: -; cdr3_aa: CASCREAFGLFF; cdr3_nt: TGTGCCAGCTGCAGGGAGGCCTTCGGACTGTTTTTT
j_call: TRBJ1-2; v_call: TRBV5-4; d_call: -; clone_size: -; cdr3_aa: CASSLVGYGYTF; cdr3_nt: TGTGCCAGCAGCTTGGTCGGCTATGGCTACACCTTC
j_call: TRBJ1-1; v_call: TRBV11-1; d_call: -; clone_size: -; cdr3_aa: CASSLLHRVDTEAFF; cdr3_nt: TGTGCCAGCAGCCTTCTACACAGGGTCGACACTGAAGCTTTCTTT
j_call: TRBJ2-5; v_call: TRBV9; d_call: -; clone_size: -; cdr3_aa: CASSVDQRETQYF; cdr3_nt: TGTGCCAGCAGCGTAGACCAGCGAGAGACCCAGTACTTC
j_call: TRBJ1-5; v_call: TRBV7-9; d_call: -; clone_size: once; cdr3_aa: CASSFAGPNQPQHF; cdr3_nt: TGTGCCAGCAGCTTTGCTGGGCCTAATCAGCCCCAGCATTTT
j_call: TRBJ1-5; v_call: TRBV6-6; d_call: -; clone_size: -; cdr3_aa: CASSSPGGNQPQHF; cdr3_nt: TGTGCCAGCAGTTCGCCAGGGGGCAATCAGCCCCAGCATTTT
j_call: TRBJ2-3; v_call: TRBV5-6; d_call: TRBD2; clone_size: -; cdr3_aa: CASRPASGAFAFTDTQYF; cdr3_nt: TGTGCCAGCCGCCCGGCTAGCGGGGCGTTCGCGTTCACAGATACGCAGTATTTT
j_call: TRBJ1-1; v_call: TRBV27; d_call: TRBD1; clone_size: once; cdr3_aa: CASRQGQGAVYTEAFF; cdr3_nt: TGTGCCAGCAGACAAGGACAGGGGGCGGTCTACACTGAAGCTTTCTTT
j_call: TRBJ2-1; v_call: TRBV19; d_call: TRBD2; clone_size: -; cdr3_aa: CASRGTSENEQFF; cdr3_nt: TGTGCCAGTAGAGGGACTAGTGAAAATGAGCAGTTCTTC
j_call: TRBJ2-7; v_call: TRBV5-1; d_call: -; clone_size: -; cdr3_aa: CASSRTDSYEQYF; cdr3_nt: TGCGCCAGCAGCCGGACAGATTCCTACGAGCAGTACTTC
j_call: TRBJ2-5; v_call: TRBV5-6; d_call: TRBD2; clone_size: once; cdr3_aa: CASSGGTMYQETQYF; cdr3_nt: TGTGCCAGCAGCGGCGGGACTATGTACCAAGAGACCCAGTACTTC
j_call: TRBJ1-1; v_call: TRBV6-1; d_call: TRBD1; clone_size: -; cdr3_aa: CASSRQGHTEAFF; cdr3_nt: TGTGCCAGCAGTAGACAGGGACACACTGAAGCTTTCTTT
j_call: TRBJ1-4; v_call: TRBV21-1; d_call: -; clone_size: once; cdr3_aa: CASSPRDEKLFF; cdr3_nt: TGTGCCAGCAGCCCTAGAGATGAAAAACTGTTTTTT
j_call: TRBJ1-1; v_call: TRBV7-3; d_call: -; clone_size: once; cdr3_aa: CASSLGTPGVTEAFF; cdr3_nt: TGTGCCAGCAGCTTAGGGACCCCGGGAGTCACTGAAGCTTTCTTT
j_call: TRBJ1-1; v_call: TRBV19; d_call: -; clone_size: -; cdr3_aa: CASSISGNTEAFF; cdr3_nt: TGTGCCAGTAGTATATCCGGGAACACTGAAGCTTTCTTT
j_call: TRBJ1-2; v_call: TRBV18; d_call: -; clone_size: -; cdr3_aa: CASSPTERQWTNYGYTF; cdr3_nt: TGTGCCAGCTCACCGACCGAGAGACAGTGGACTAACTATGGCTACACCTTC
j_call: TRBJ2-1; v_call: TRBV27; d_call: -; clone_size: -; cdr3_aa: CASSLEPADNNEQFF; cdr3_nt: TGTGCCAGCAGTTTAGAACCAGCGGATAACAATGAGCAGTTCTTC
j_call: TRBJ2-3; v_call: TRBV12-5; d_call: TRBD2; clone_size: -; cdr3_aa: CASGPKTSGGAEVSDTQYF; cdr3_nt: TGTGCTAGTGGACCAAAGACTAGCGGGGGAGCAGAGGTGTCAGATACGCAGTATTTT